Sequencing of this T cell receptor beta chain was carried out in a study of blood T cell repertoires in COVID-19. Method: immunoSEQ multiplex PCR; TCRdb's copy keeps in-frame clones and lacks some. The sample contains approximately 170,000 clones, more than 75% of which appear only once. CDR1 is MNHEY and CDR2 is SVGAGI in the germline V gene. The CDR3 has 14 residues. V dropped 2 bases and J dropped 7 bases, with 11 bases sitting between them. Specimen: peripheral blood. This chain uses TRBV6-5 with TRBJ2-2, with a weak D call TRBD2 (5 bases). The sequence derives from a man over 45 who had recovered from COVID-19. CDR3 DNA sequence: TGTGCCAGCAGTTACATTGAGGACTTCGGGGAGCTGTTTTTT. This gives the protein CASSYIEDFGELFF.